Sequencing of this T cell receptor beta chain was carried out in a study of persistence of HIV-infected CD4 T cells. General study results and limits: Antigen-responding cells were enriched for degenerate expanded CDR3beta sequences. TCRbeta richness was lower in CMV- and Gag-responding cells than in anti-CD3/anti-CD28-responding cells.

Overlapping HIV-1 Gag 15-mer peptides at around 1 ug per peptide per mL were used. Sorting of responding CD4+ T cells relied on upregulated CD40 ligand together with CD69. Anti-CD28/CD49d costimulation, CD40-blocking antibody and enfuvirtide were given to CD8-depleted PBMCs for 18 hours. Sequencing used immunoSEQ version 4 in survey mode. Sequencing used immunoSEQ multiplex PCR; TCRdb keeps in-frame clones, though not all of them. The sample has tens of thousands of clones, approximately 79% seen once; the top ten hold approximately 1.7%. Concerning this clone: Antigen: not known.

The clonotype originates from an adult man with HIV who was CMV-seropositive. The source material was CD4+ T cells sorted from PBMCs after approximately 19-hour stimulation, sampled from a patient who received antiretroviral therapy.

The CDR3 region has the DNA TGTGCCAGCAGTTCGCGACAGGGTAATTCACCCCTCCACTTT. Translation gives CASSSRQGNSPLHF. The chain has TRBV6-5 and TRBJ1-6; 7 positions agree with TRBD1. The CDR3 has 14 residues. Germline V gives CDR1 MNHEY, CDR2 SVGAGI. V dropped 4 bases and J dropped 6; count of bases not matched to a gene: 3.